This T cell receptor beta chain emerged from a study of T cell repertoires in cytomegalovirus infection. There are a few counts of this clonotype. Its matching antigen is unknown. Whole-study results and caveats: Carriage of CMV together with the relevant HLA was identifiable through cumulative public TCR beta family frequency. Dominant in the ex vivo response were TCR beta clonotypes restricted by HLA-C and specific for CMV.

A single record per CDR3 protein comes from TCRdb applying MiXCR to the reads. The repertoire holds about 460,000 distinct CDR3 sequences, with about 11% as singletons. The receptor comes from a human donor in good health (CMV status not recorded). Some clones in this sample may be carry-over from other donors' samples. The sequenced sample consisted of PBMCs.

DNA of the CDR3: TGTGCCAGCAGCCAGGGGGATTCTGAGCAGTTCTTC. Amino acid sequence: CASSQGDSEQFF. V is TRBV3-1 and J is TRBJ2-1; D is perhaps TRBD1 or TRBD2 (5 bases each). V shed 3 bases and J shed 9 bases, with 9 bases lying between them. This CDR3 has 12 amino acids. Germline CDR1 and CDR2: LGHDT and YNNKEL (reference sequence).